This T cell receptor (beta chain) was profiled in a study of STAT5B mutations in CD4+ large granular lymphocyte leukemia. Overall study findings and caveats: Top patient clones used TRBV06 genes more often: 8/27 versus 2/35 in controls. Higher CD4+ than CD8+ T-LGLL clonality might reflect small sample size.

Germline loops: CDR1 MNHEY, CDR2 SVGAGI. The CDR3 has 13 residues. Trimming removed 6 bases from V and 4 bases from J, with 12 bases in between. Using immunoSEQ multiplex PCR, the repertoire was profiled, and TCRdb retains in-frame clones only, with some absent. The sample includes nearly 35,000 clones, roughly two thirds of them seen just once. About this clone itself: Its antigen is unknown.

The chain joins TRBV6-5 to TRBJ1-1; D may be TRBD1 (6 bases). Sequenced: CD4+ T cells from blood buffy coats. This clonotype was obtained from a human donor in good health. CDR3 region: CASRTGRFTEAFF. For the CDR3, the DNA is TGTGCCAGCAGAACAGGGAGATTCACTGAAGCTTTCTTT.